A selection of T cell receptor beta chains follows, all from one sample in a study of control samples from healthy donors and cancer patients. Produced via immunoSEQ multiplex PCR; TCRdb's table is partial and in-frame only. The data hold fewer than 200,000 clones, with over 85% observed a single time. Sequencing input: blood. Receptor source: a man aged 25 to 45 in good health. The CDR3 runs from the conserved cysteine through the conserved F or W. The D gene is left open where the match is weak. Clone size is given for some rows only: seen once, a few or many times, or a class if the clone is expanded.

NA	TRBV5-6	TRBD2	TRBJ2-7	CASRSGTIIYEQYF	TGTGCCAGCAGAAGCGGGACTATCATCTACGAGCAGTACTTC
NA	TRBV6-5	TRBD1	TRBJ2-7	CASRRTGGDYEQYF	TGTGCCAGCAGGAGGACAGGGGGTGACTACGAGCAGTACTTC
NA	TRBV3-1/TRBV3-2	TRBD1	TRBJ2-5	CASSYRQGQLQETQYF	TGTGCCAGCAGTTACAGACAGGGGCAACTACAAGAGACCCAGTACTTC
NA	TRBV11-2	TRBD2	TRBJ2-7	CASSLGAGGPYEQYF	TGTGCCAGCAGCTTAGGGGCGGGAGGCCCCTACGAGCAGTACTTC
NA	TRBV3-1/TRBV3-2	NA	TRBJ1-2	CASSQGVGLVYGYTF	TGTGCCAGCAGCCAAGGGGTCGGCCTGGTCTATGGCTACACCTTC
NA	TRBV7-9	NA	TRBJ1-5	CASSRAFGLYSNQPQHF	TGTGCCAGCAGCCGCGCTTTCGGGCTGTATAGCAATCAGCCCCAGCATTTT
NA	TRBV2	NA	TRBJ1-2	CASTSLLYGYTF	TGTGCCAGCACGTCATTGTTATATGGCTACACCTTC
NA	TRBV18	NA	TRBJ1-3	CASSTGSGNTIYF	TGTGCCAGCTCGACTGGTTCTGGAAACACCATATATTTT
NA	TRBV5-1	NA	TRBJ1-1	CASSLSGDNTEAFF	TGCGCCAGCAGCTTATCCGGGGATAACACTGAAGCTTTCTTT
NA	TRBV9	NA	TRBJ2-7	CASSVGGINYEQYF	TGTGCCAGCAGCGTAGGGGGGATTAACTACGAGCAGTACTTC
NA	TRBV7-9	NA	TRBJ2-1	CASSFPEGPYNEQFF	TGTGCCAGCAGCTTTCCGGAGGGGCCCTACAATGAGCAGTTCTTC
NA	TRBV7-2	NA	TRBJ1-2	CASSLARVNYGYTF	TGTGCCAGCAGCTTAGCGCGGGTTAACTATGGCTACACCTTC
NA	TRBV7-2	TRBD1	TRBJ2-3	CASSFRQGGTDTQYF	TGTGCCAGCAGCTTCCGACAGGGTGGCACAGATACGCAGTATTTT
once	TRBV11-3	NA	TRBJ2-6	CASSASGSGANVLTF	TGTGCCAGCAGCGCCTCAGGATCTGGGGCCAACGTCCTGACTTTC
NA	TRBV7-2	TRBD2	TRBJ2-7	CASSFSGTSGYEQYF	TGTGCCAGCAGCTTCTCTGGGACTAGCGGCTACGAGCAGTACTTC
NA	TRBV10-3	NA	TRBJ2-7	CAISWGVSYEQYF	TGTGCCATCTCATGGGGAGTTTCCTACGAGCAGTACTTC
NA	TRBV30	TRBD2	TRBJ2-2	CAYHLLAGVGTGELFF	TGTGCCTACCACCTTCTAGCGGGAGTTGGTACCGGGGAGCTGTTTTTT
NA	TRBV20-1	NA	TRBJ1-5	CSAKGGPQEHF	TGCAGTGCCAAAGGCGGCCCCCAGGAGCATTTT